The rows below give T cell receptor beta chains drawn from one sample of a study of shared clonotypes between healthy human individuals. Libraries were prepared by immunoSEQ multiplex PCR; TCRdb keeps only in-frame clonotypes and omits some of them. The sample records 2.5 million or so clones, approximately 94% being singletons. The sample taken for sequencing was naive CD4+ T cells sorted from blood. These receptors all come from a man aged 18 to 30 in good health. CDR3s include the opening cysteine and the closing phenylalanine or tryptophan. The D gene is left open where the match is weak. Some rows have no size entry. The others give once, few or many, or a class for an expanded clone.

v_call,j_call,d_call,clone_size,cdr3_aa,cdr3_nt
TRBV4-1,TRBJ1-5,.,.,CASSQVFLGTGQPQHF,TGCGCCAGCAGCCAAGTGTTCTTGGGGACCGGGCAGCCCCAGCATTTT
TRBV28,TRBJ2-7,TRBD1,.,CASSRGQGGYEQYF,TGTGCCAGCAGTCGGGGACAGGGGGGCTACGAGCAGTACTTC
TRBV6-5,TRBJ1-1,.,.,CASSYSEYSQNTEAFF,TGTGCCAGCAGTTACTCGGAGTACAGCCAGAACACTGAAGCTTTCTTT
TRBV5-4,TRBJ1-1,TRBD1,.,CVAQGMNTEAFF,TGTGTGGCACAGGGGATGAACACTGAAGCTTTCTTT
TRBV18,TRBJ1-1,.,.,CASSPSVNTEAFF,TGTGCCAGCTCACCAAGTGTGAACACTGAAGCTTTCTTT
TRBV9,TRBJ2-3,.,.,CASSVGFSNTQYF,TGTGCCAGCAGCGTAGGGTTCTCAAATACGCAGTATTTT
TRBV6-5,TRBJ1-1,.,.,CASSSLGGGPTEAFF,TGTGCCAGCAGCTCCTTGGGGGGGGGCCCCACTGAAGCTTTCTTT
TRBV6-5,TRBJ1-3,TRBD1,.,CASSRTQGAGNTIYF,TGTGCCAGCAGTCGAACACAGGGGGCTGGAAACACCATATATTTT
TRBV6-5,TRBJ2-1,.,once,CASSYGGESGNEQFF,TGTGCCAGCAGTTACGGAGGGGAGAGTGGGAATGAGCAGTTCTTC
TRBV25-1,TRBJ1-1,.,.,CASSDPGRGADTEAFF,TGTGCCAGCAGTGACCCGGGGCGGGGGGCGGACACTGAAGCTTTCTTT
TRBV6-4,TRBJ2-7,TRBD1,.,CASFPTGALEQYF,TGTGCCAGCTTTCCTACAGGGGCCCTCGAGCAGTACTTC